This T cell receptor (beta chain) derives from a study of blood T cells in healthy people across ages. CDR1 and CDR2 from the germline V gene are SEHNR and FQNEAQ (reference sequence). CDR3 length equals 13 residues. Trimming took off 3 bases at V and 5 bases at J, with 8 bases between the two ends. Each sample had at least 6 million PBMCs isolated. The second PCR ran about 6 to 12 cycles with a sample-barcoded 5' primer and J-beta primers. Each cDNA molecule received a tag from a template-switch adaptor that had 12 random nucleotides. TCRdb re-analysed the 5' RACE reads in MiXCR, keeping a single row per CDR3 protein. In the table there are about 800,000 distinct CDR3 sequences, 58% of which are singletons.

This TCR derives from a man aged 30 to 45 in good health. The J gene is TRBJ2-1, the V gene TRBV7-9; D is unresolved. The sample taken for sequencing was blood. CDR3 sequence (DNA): TGTGCCAGCAGCTTCGGGCCCGACAATGAGCAGTTCTTC. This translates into CASSFGPDNEQFF. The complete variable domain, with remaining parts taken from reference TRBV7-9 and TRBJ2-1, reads DTGVSQNPRHKITKRGQNVTFRCDPISEHNRLYWYRQTLGQGPEFLTYFQNEAQLEKSRLLSDRFSAERPKGSFSTLEIQRTEQGDSAMYLCASSFGPDNEQFFGPGTRLTVL.